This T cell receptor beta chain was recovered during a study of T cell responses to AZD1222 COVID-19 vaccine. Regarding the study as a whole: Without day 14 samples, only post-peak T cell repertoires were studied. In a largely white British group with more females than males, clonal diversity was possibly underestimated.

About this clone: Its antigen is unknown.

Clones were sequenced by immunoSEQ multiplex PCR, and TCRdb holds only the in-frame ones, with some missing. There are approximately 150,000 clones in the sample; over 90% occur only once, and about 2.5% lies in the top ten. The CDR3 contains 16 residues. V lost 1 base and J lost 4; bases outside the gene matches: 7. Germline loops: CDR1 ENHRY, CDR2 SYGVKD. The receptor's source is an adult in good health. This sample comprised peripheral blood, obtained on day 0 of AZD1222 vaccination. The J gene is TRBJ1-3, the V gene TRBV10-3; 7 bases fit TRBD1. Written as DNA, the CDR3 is TGTGCCATCAGTGAGTACCCCGGGACAGACGGAAACACCATATATTTT. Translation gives CAISEYPGTDGNTIYF.